Below are 7 T cell receptor beta chains sequenced from a single sample in a study of low-dose radiotherapy and immunotherapy resistance in tumors. Both TCRalpha and TCRbeta chains were reverse transcribed with V-gene-specific primers. A constant-region primer paired with the V-primer adapter amplified TCRs over 20 PCR cycles. In TCRdb, the reads were re-called with MiXCR into one record per CDR3 protein. In the table there are 55,000 to 80,000 distinct CDR3 sequences, 26% of which are singletons. Time point defined: before trial treatment. The specimen comprised PBMCs, sampled before treatment. These TCRs come from a male donor with rectosigmoid adenocarcinoma.

This clonotype has a count of ten or more. The CDR3 nucleotides are TGTGCCAGCAGTTACAGGCAGGGTTGGAGAGAGACCCAGTACTTC. It translates to CASSYRQGWRETQYF. The rearrangement links TRBV6-5 to TRBJ2-5, with D perhaps matching TRBD1 (5 bases). This CDR3 region has 15 residues. Trimming pared 2 bases from V and 4 bases from J, leaving 14 bases between. CDR1 and CDR2 from the germline V gene are MNHEY and SVGAGI.

This clonotype occurred many times. V is TRBV18 and J is TRBJ2-1, with 13 bases that match TRBD2. The CDR3 is 16 residues long. Unmatched junction bases numbered 9, after V lost 3 bases and J lost 10 bases. Germline V gene lookup returns CDR1 KGHSH and CDR2 LQKENI. The CDR3 DNA follows: TGTGCCAGCTCACCGACCGAGAAGACTAGCGGGGGGGAGCAGTTCTTC. The encoded protein is CASSPTEKTSGGEQFF.

The chain uses TRBV5-6 and TRBJ2-6; D is uncertain. The germline V gene encodes CDR1 SGHDT and CDR2 YYEEEE. V gave up 0 bases and J gave up 2 bases, with 9 bases separating them. The CDR3 covers 16 residues. The CDR3 nucleotides read TGTGCCAGCAGCTTGGTGACGGAAACTGGGGCCAACGTCCTGACTTTC. Its protein is CASSLVTETGANVLTF.

This clonotype was seen ten or more times. The chain has TRBV28 and TRBJ2-7; TRBD2 agrees at 7 bases. J was trimmed by 5 bases and V by 2 bases; bases with no gene match: 6. Germline V gene sequence: CDR1 MDHEN, CDR2 SYDVKM. CDR3 length equals 14 residues. In nucleotides, the CDR3 is TGTGCCAGCAGTTTAGGGAGACTAGCAGACGAGCAGTACTTC. As protein: CASSLGRLADEQYF.

This clonotype was found many times. The genes are TRBV7-6 and TRBJ1-3; 7 positions agree with TRBD1. V lost 5 bases, J lost 6 bases, and 4 bases stayed unmatched. The CDR3 is made up of 13 amino acids. CDR1 and CDR2 (germline): SGHVS, FNYEAQ. This CDR3 reads CASSLGQANTIYF. The CDR3 DNA is TGTGCCAGCAGCCTTGGACAGGCAAACACCATATATTTT.

This clonotype showed up many times. The CDR3 spells CASSYSDYEQYF. The DNA of the CDR3 is TGTGCCAGCAGTTACTCCGACTATGAGCAGTACTTC. The gene calls are TRBV6-2 or TRBV6-3 and TRBJ2-7, with D maybe TRBD2 (5 bases). The V and J ends lost 0 bases and 7 bases respectively, with 7 bases between them. The germline CDR1 and CDR2 sequences are MNHEY and SVGEGT. The CDR3 totals 12 residues.

At least ten counts were recorded for this clonotype. The V and J genes are TRBV5-4 and TRBJ2-5; TRBD1 aligns across 8 bases. The CDR3 runs 17 residues. Per the germline V gene, CDR1 is SGHNT and CDR2 is YYREEE (reference sequence). Losses at the gene ends were 3 bases for V and 4 bases for J; bases not matched to a gene: 14. The CDR3 loop is CASSSRQGMRFGETQYF. CDR3 in DNA: TGTGCCAGCAGCTCACGACAGGGGATGAGGTTCGGAGAGACCCAGTACTTC.